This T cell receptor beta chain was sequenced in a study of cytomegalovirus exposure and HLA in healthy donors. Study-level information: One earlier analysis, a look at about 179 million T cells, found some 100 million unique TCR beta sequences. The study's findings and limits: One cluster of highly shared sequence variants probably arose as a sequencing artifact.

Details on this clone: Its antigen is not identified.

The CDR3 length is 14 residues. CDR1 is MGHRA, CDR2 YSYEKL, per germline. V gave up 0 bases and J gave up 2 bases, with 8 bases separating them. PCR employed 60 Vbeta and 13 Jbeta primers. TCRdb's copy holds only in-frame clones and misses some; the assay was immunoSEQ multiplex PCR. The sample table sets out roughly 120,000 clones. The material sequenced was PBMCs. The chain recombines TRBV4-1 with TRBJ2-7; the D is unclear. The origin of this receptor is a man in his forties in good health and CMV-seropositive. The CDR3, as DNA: TGCGCCAGCAGCCAAGACAACAGAGCCTACGAGCAGTACTTC. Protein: CASSQDNRAYEQYF.